The rows below give T cell receptor beta chains drawn from one sample of a study of blood T cell repertoires in COVID-19. Some clones are missing from TCRdb's copy, which holds only in-frame ones; the method was immunoSEQ multiplex PCR. The sample has around 200,000 clones, almost 90% seen once; the top ten hold around 1.5%. The sample comprised peripheral blood. The receptors stem from a man aged 18-30 years with active or convalescent COVID-19. Each CDR3 is given with its conserved first and last residue. Fields, in order: D gene, J gene, clone size, V gene, CDR3 protein. D genes are given only for firm matches. Part of the rows lack a size; the others show once, few, many or a class for expanded clones.

D gene: TRBD1; J gene: TRBJ1-2; clone size: -; V gene: TRBV18; CDR3 protein: CASSRGTGGIYGYTF
D gene: TRBD1; J gene: TRBJ1-2; clone size: -; V gene: TRBV19; CDR3 protein: CASRRGQGNYGYTF
D gene: -; J gene: TRBJ1-5; clone size: few; V gene: TRBV19; CDR3 protein: CASSARVEQPQHF
D gene: TRBD2; J gene: TRBJ2-3; clone size: few; V gene: TRBV24-1; CDR3 protein: CATSDLLAGGDTDTQYF
D gene: TRBD1; J gene: TRBJ1-2; clone size: once; V gene: TRBV3-1/TRBV3-2; CDR3 protein: CASSQLGTGRGGYTF
D gene: TRBD2; J gene: TRBJ2-7; clone size: -; V gene: TRBV7-9; CDR3 protein: CASSLEGLASYEQYF
D gene: -; J gene: TRBJ1-2; clone size: -; V gene: TRBV5-4; CDR3 protein: CASSLEGGYGYTF
D gene: TRBD2; J gene: TRBJ2-3; clone size: few; V gene: TRBV7-6; CDR3 protein: CASSKLGLAGYDDTQYF
D gene: TRBD2; J gene: TRBJ2-1; clone size: -; V gene: TRBV9; CDR3 protein: CASSVLAGGSAEQFF
D gene: -; J gene: TRBJ2-5; clone size: -; V gene: TRBV15; CDR3 protein: CATSRLLGNQETQYF
D gene: -; J gene: TRBJ2-1; clone size: -; V gene: TRBV14; CDR3 protein: CASSPSERLVGSEQFF
D gene: -; J gene: TRBJ1-1; clone size: -; V gene: TRBV7-8; CDR3 protein: CASSPALVAREAFF
D gene: TRBD2; J gene: TRBJ2-7; clone size: -; V gene: TRBV7-8; CDR3 protein: CASSSSGSYEQYF
D gene: TRBD2; J gene: TRBJ2-3; clone size: once; V gene: TRBV18; CDR3 protein: CASSQLAGLTDTQYF
D gene: TRBD1; J gene: TRBJ2-7; clone size: -; V gene: TRBV10-3; CDR3 protein: CAIGTGGSEQYF
D gene: TRBD2; J gene: TRBJ2-1; clone size: -; V gene: TRBV9; CDR3 protein: CASKPGTSGLDNEQFF
D gene: TRBD2; J gene: TRBJ2-1; clone size: -; V gene: TRBV3-1/TRBV3-2; CDR3 protein: CASSPPRSGRANEQFF
D gene: -; J gene: TRBJ1-6; clone size: -; V gene: TRBV13; CDR3 protein: CASSRGQFSSYNSPLHF
D gene: -; J gene: TRBJ1-1; clone size: -; V gene: TRBV7-9; CDR3 protein: CASSLVGQGQAFF
D gene: -; J gene: TRBJ1-5; clone size: -; V gene: TRBV4-1; CDR3 protein: CASSQEEGRYQPQHF